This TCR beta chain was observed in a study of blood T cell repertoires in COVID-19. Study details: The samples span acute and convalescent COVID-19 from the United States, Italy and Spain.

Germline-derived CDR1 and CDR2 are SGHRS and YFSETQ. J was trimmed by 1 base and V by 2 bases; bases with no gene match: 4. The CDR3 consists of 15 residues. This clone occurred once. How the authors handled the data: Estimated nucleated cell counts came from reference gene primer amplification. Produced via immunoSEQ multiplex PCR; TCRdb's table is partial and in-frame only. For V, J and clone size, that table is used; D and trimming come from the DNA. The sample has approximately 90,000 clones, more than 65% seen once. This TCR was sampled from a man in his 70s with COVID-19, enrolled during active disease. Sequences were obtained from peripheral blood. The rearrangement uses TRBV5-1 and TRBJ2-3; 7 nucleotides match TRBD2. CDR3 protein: CASSLLARGTDTQYF. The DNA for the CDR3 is TGCGCCAGCAGCTTACTAGCGCGGGGCACAGATACGCAGTATTTT.